A selection of T cell receptor beta chains follows, all from one sample in a study of blood T cell repertoires in COVID-19. The protocol was immunoSEQ multiplex PCR, while the TCRdb copy is restricted to in-frame clones and leaves out a portion. The sample gives approximately 330,000 clones, 80% to 90% of which show up once; around 4.5% is in the top ten. The specimen sequenced was PBMCs or T cells enriched from blood (not recorded which). Receptor source: a woman between 40 and 55 years old with acute COVID-19. The conserved cysteine and the conserved F or W are not part of the CDR3 here. The size of a clone is reported for some rows only, either as once, few or many, or as a class for expanded clones.

SASHGSGNTIY	TRBJ1-3	TRBV20-1	once
ASSVTGHISGYT	TRBJ1-2	TRBV25-1	.
ASSGQAATNEKLF	TRBJ1-4	TRBV19	.
ASGIGLAGVQY	TRBJ2-4	TRBV2	.
ATSRGLPRTDTQY	TRBJ2-3	TRBV15	.
ASSLNRGLSTDTQY	TRBJ2-3	TRBV7-2	.
ASSLVGTSGRARETQY	TRBJ2-5	TRBV7-8	.
SVLTGKRAEAF	TRBJ1-1	TRBV29-1	once
ASSRTEGEQF	TRBJ2-1	TRBV2	few
ASSKLQGEASLLRYEQY	TRBJ2-7	TRBV7-2	.
ATSDAARSQGYT	TRBJ1-2	TRBV24-1	.
SASRGHTEAF	TRBJ1-1	TRBV20-1	.
ASSLVTGTVNEKLF	TRBJ1-4	TRBV5-4	.
ASSLAPSRAGMNTEAF	TRBJ1-1	TRBV7-2	few
ASSPYRVTGEYGYT	TRBJ1-2	TRBV5-4	.
ASSSTGGRIEQY	TRBJ2-7	TRBV13	.
ASSRISGRAGSQY	TRBJ2-3	TRBV7-9	.
ASSFTGVGHEKLF	TRBJ1-4	TRBV4-3	.
ASSSTVNYGYT	TRBJ1-2	TRBV7-4	.
ASSLSVARDTQY	TRBJ2-3	TRBV7-8	.
ASTLSRPGQGLYGYT	TRBJ1-2	TRBV28	.
ASSSRTPGKSEKLF	TRBJ1-4	TRBV7-9	.
ASSSPLAGFYEQY	TRBJ2-7	TRBV19	.
ASRPPGQAYNSPLH	TRBJ1-6	TRBV28	.
ASSYSGSSNTGELF	TRBJ2-2	TRBV6-6	.
ASSKDRGWNEKLF	TRBJ1-4	TRBV4-3	.
ASSGGGDLGFLYGYT	TRBJ1-2	TRBV6-1	.
ASSTTDNYGYT	TRBJ1-2	TRBV6-5	.
ATSDLHNEQF	TRBJ2-1	TRBV24-1	once
ASSYGPGGANQPQH	TRBJ1-5	TRBV6-5	.
ASSQQGFYGYT	TRBJ1-2	TRBV5-5	.
ASRQLFSYNEQF	TRBJ2-1	TRBV6-5	few
AISGLATSTDTQY	TRBJ2-3	TRBV10-3	.
ASSLYGGPASTDTQY	TRBJ2-3	TRBV11-2	few
ASSGQNSYEQY	TRBJ2-7	TRBV5-1	.
ASRRGSTDTQY	TRBJ2-3	TRBV6-5	.
ASGLGGWAEAF	TRBJ1-1	TRBV12-5	.
ASSQDRGVYTEAF	TRBJ1-1	TRBV11-2	.